This T cell receptor (beta chain) was sequenced in a study of T cells after yellow fever vaccination. Study-wide background: The SMART-Seq v4 Ultra Low Input method served to prepare the low-cell-number fractions.

Study findings and constraints: Most clones from primary vaccination resurfaced after the booster (under 97% CD4, around 89% CD8). FACS-sorted repertoires could harbor abundant contaminating bulk-population clonotypes.

A remark on this clonotype: Its target is not known.

Researchers made TCR cDNA using 5'RACE template switching, and this step added a universal primer site and UMIs. TCRdb re-called the 5' RACE reads through MiXCR, storing one row per CDR3 protein. The sample consists of under 300,000 distinct CDR3 sequences, over 10% of them appearing once. V dropped 4 bases and J dropped 7 bases, with 10 bases sitting between them. Germline CDR1 and CDR2: SGHDT and YYEEEE. CDR3 length: 12 residues. Specimen: CD4+ T cells sorted from PBMCs, collected 45 days after the yellow fever booster vaccination. This rearrangement joins TRBV5-6 to TRBJ2-3; D may be TRBD1 or TRBD2 (5 bases each). The TCR sequence derives from a man in his thirties or forties who received the YFV17D yellow fever vaccine. This CDR3 is CASSPGANTQYF. The CDR3 coding sequence is TGTGCCAGCAGCCCCGGGGCGAATACGCAGTATTTT.